The 24 T cell receptor beta chains reported below all come from one sample, sequenced in a study of blood T cell repertoires in COVID-19. Clones were read by immunoSEQ multiplex PCR, and TCRdb kept only the in-frame ones, dropping some. Of approximately 90,000 clones in the sample, approximately 81% were seen once. Sequenced: peripheral blood. The source is a man aged 80 or over with active or convalescent COVID-19.

The V and J genes are TRBV2 and TRBJ2-3; 8 bases are shared with TRBD1. The germline gives CDR1 SNHLY, CDR2 FYNNEI. The CDR3 totals 15 residues. V was clipped by 4 bases and J by 5 bases; unmatched bases: 8. The CDR3 nucleotides are TGTGCCAGCAGTGCCCAGGGGGCCATAGGAGATACGCAGTATTTT. It is translated as CASSAQGAIGDTQYF.

The chain joins TRBV5-1 to TRBJ2-7, with 7 bases identical to TRBD1. The CDR3 is 11 amino acids. The V gene end was trimmed by 0 bases and the J gene end by 13 bases; junction bases not matched to a gene: 4. CDR1 SGHRS and CDR2 YFSETQ come from the germline V gene. This CDR3 reads CASSLEGQRYF. The CDR3 DNA reads TGCGCCAGCAGCTTGGAGGGACAGAGATACTTC.

This clone appeared once. V gene TRBV6-5 combines with J gene TRBJ2-7; D call uncertain. Trimming left V 1 base short and J 6 bases short, with 4 bases between. CDR1 is MNHEY and CDR2 is SVGAGI in the germline V gene. This CDR3 is built from 11 residues. CDR3 amino acids: CASSYFREQYF. CDR3 bases: TGTGCCAGCAGTTACTTCCGCGAGCAGTACTTC.

The V gene is TRBV28, the J gene TRBJ2-3; D is possibly TRBD2 (7 bases). The CDR3 extends over 18 amino acids. Per germline, CDR1 MDHEN and CDR2 SYDVKM. Trimming pared 5 bases from V and 0 bases from J, leaving 21 bases between. The CDR3 here is CASSPRPLGGRSTDTQYF. In DNA form, the CDR3 reads TGTGCCAGCAGTCCCCGCCCCCTCGGGGGGCGTAGCACAGATACGCAGTATTTT.

A single count supports this clone. The chain has TRBV7-3 and TRBJ2-1, with D possibly matching TRBD2 (5 bases). This CDR3 is 14 amino acids long. The V and J ends lost 5 bases and 0 bases respectively, with 8 bases between them. CDR1 SGHTA and CDR2 FQGTGA come from the germline V gene. The CDR3 bases are TGTGCCAGCAGCCCGGGGAGCTCCTACAATGAGCAGTTCTTC. This gives the protein CASSPGSSYNEQFF.

J is TRBJ2-1 and V is TRBV5-1, with 13 bases lining up with TRBD2. Germline V gives CDR1 SGHRS, CDR2 YFSETQ. The CDR3 covers 15 residues. V dropped 0 bases and J dropped 6; count of bases not matched to a gene: 0. The DNA of the CDR3 is TGCGCCAGCAGCTTGGGACTAGCGGGGGGCAATGAGCAGTTCTTC. Its protein is CASSLGLAGGNEQFF.

V is TRBV6-1 and J is TRBJ1-6, with D perhaps matching TRBD1 (5 bases). Germline V CDR1 and CDR2: MNHNS, SASEGT. The CDR3 has 16 residues. V was shortened by 0 bases and J by 3 bases, with 9 bases between the two germline ends. CDR3 sequence (DNA): TGTGCCAGCAGTGAAGCAGGGGATCTCTATAATTCACCCCTCCACTTT. Amino acid sequence: CASSEAGDLYNSPLHF.

This clone is categorized as medium-sized. The chain couples TRBV7-8 to TRBJ2-7; 7 nucleotides align to TRBD1. This CDR3 has 15 amino acids. CDR1 is SGHVS, CDR2 FQNEAQ, per germline. V lost 0 bases and J lost 0; bases outside the gene matches: 2. For the CDR3, the DNA is TGTGCCAGCAGCTTAGCACAGGGGCCCTCCTACGAGCAGTACTTC. Protein product: CASSLAQGPSYEQYF.

The CDR3 protein is CASSPSGGVGNSPLHF. CDR3 nucleotide sequence: TGTGCCAGCAGCCCTTCGGGGGGAGTGGGTAATTCACCCCTCCACTTT. The J gene is TRBJ1-6, the V gene TRBV9; the D gene is possibly TRBD1 (5 bases). Germline loops: CDR1 SGDLS, CDR2 YYNGEE. V lost 4 bases and J lost 6, with 17 bases in between. This CDR3 region has 16 residues.

The genes are TRBV19 and TRBJ1-2, with TRBD1 matching 7 bases. Germline CDR1 LNHDA, CDR2 SQIVND (reference sequence). There are 18 residues in the CDR3. V lost 6 bases, J lost 0 bases, and 16 bases stayed unmatched. CDR3 sequence: CASSPAPLRRGPNYGYTF. The CDR3 DNA sequence: TGTGCCAGTAGCCCGGCCCCACTTAGAAGGGGGCCTAACTATGGCTACACCTTC.

This chain joins TRBV4-3 and TRBJ1-5, with D hard to call. CDR3 length: 13 residues. From germline, CDR1 is LGHNA and CDR2 YSLEER. The ends were cut back, 4 bases at V and 3 bases at J, with 7 bases in the middle. As DNA, the CDR3 is TGCGCCAGCAGCCCTAATCTCAATCAGCCCCAGCATTTT. As protein: CASSPNLNQPQHF.

The chain has TRBV14 and TRBJ2-5; D is uncertain. The germline CDR1 and CDR2 sequences are SGHDN and FVKESK. Trimming left V 3 bases short and J 5 bases short, with 7 bases between. The CDR3 contains 12 residues. CDR3 DNA: TGTGCCAGCAGCCACGGGTTTGAGACCCAGTACTTC. This sequence encodes CASSHGFETQYF.

This clone was seen a handful of times. The rearrangement links TRBV9 to TRBJ1-5; no reliable D call. Trimming removed 4 bases at V and 0 bases at J, with 8 bases between. Germline CDR1 and CDR2: SGDLS and YYNGEE. The CDR3 sequence is 14 residues long. This chain's CDR3 is CASSPRYSNQPQHF. CDR3 DNA: TGTGCCAGCAGCCCCCGGTATAGCAATCAGCCCCAGCATTTT.

CDR3 sequence (DNA): TGTGCCATCAGCGAAGGGGGCGGGTTGAATTCACCCCTCCACTTT. It specifies CAISEGGGLNSPLHF. This rearrangement joins TRBV10-3 to TRBJ1-6; 7 bases are a match to TRBD1. V gave up 6 bases and J gave up 7 bases; unmatched junction bases: 9. In germline, CDR1 is ENHRY, CDR2 SYGVKD. This CDR3 has 15 residues.

The chain links TRBV2 to TRBJ1-4; no reliable D call. CDR1 and CDR2 from the germline V gene are SNHLY and FYNNEI. The CDR3 covers 14 residues. V lost 2 bases to trimming and J lost 8 bases, with 12 bases between them. The CDR3 sequence is CASSEYRIGEKLFF. In DNA, the CDR3 is TGTGCCAGCAGTGAATACAGAATCGGCGAAAAACTGTTTTTT.

Note on this clone: A junction boundary mismatches the germline segment, possibly from a read error. V is TRBV12-3 or TRBV12-4 and J is TRBJ1-2; tentative D call: TRBD1 (5 bases). CDR3 length: 12 amino acids. The CDR3 here is CASTFAERQYSF. The CDR3 DNA is TGTGCCAGCACGTTTGCCGAAAGACAGTACTCCTTC.

V and J are TRBV12-3 or TRBV12-4 and TRBJ2-2; no clear D gene. V was cut by 6 bases and J by 3 bases, with 8 bases left in between. The CDR3 loop spans 13 amino acids. The DNA of the CDR3 is TGTGCCAGCAGCCGTAGCTACACCGGGGAGCTGTTTTTT. It specifies CASSRSYTGELFF.

This chain joins TRBV7-8 and TRBJ2-5, with D maybe TRBD2 (7 bases). With 1 base removed from V and 4 bases from J, the gap between germline ends came to 16 bases. This CDR3 is built from 16 residues. In germline, CDR1 is SGHVS, CDR2 FQNEAQ. The CDR3 DNA is TGTGCCAGCAGCTTAGGTTCCGCGGGGGCCCTAGAGACCCAGTACTTC. Translating gives CASSLGSAGALETQYF.

The genes are TRBV5-5 and TRBJ1-2, with no clear D. This CDR3 comprises 14 residues. The ends were cut back, 4 bases at V and 2 bases at J, with 12 bases in the middle. Germline V gene data show CDR1 as SGHKS and CDR2 as YYEKEE (reference sequence). In nucleotides, the CDR3 is TGTGCCAGCAGCGCGGGAACCATGAACTATGGCTACACCTTC. Amino acids: CASSAGTMNYGYTF.

V usage is TRBV20-1 and J usage is TRBJ1-1; 8 nucleotides align to TRBD1. The ends lost 3 bases at V and 1 base at J; junction bases unmatched: 4. The CDR3 is made up of 14 amino acids. Germline-derived CDR1 and CDR2 are DFQATT and SNEGSKA (reference sequence). The CDR3 sequence: CSASRTGSNTEAFF. The CDR3 nucleotides read TGCAGTGCTAGTCGGACAGGGTCGAACACTGAAGCTTTCTTT.

The chain combines TRBV7-2 with TRBJ1-1; D is uncertain. The CDR3 extends over 13 amino acids. The germline gives CDR1 SGHTA, CDR2 FQGNSA. The V gene lost 5 bases and the J gene lost 5 bases, with 12 bases spanning the gap. The CDR3 reads CASSLRVGTEAFF. In DNA form, the CDR3 reads TGTGCCAGCAGCCTACGGGTCGGGACTGAAGCTTTCTTT. The complete variable domain, with remaining parts taken from reference TRBV7-2 and TRBJ1-1, reads GAGVSQSPSNKVTEKGKDVELRCDPISGHTALYWYRQSLGQGLEFLIYFQGNSAPDKSGLPSDRFSAERTGGSVSTLTIQRTQQEDSAVYLCASSLRVGTEAFFGQGTRLTVV.

CDR3 sequence reads: CASSPRQGAFEPQHF. The CDR3 nucleotides read TGTGCCAGCAGTCCCCGACAGGGGGCCTTTGAGCCCCAGCATTTT. The chain joins TRBV27 to TRBJ1-5, with 10 bases fitting TRBD1. The germline gives CDR1 MNHEY, CDR2 SMNVEV (reference sequence). Trimming removed 5 bases from V and 8 bases from J; junction bases left unmatched: 9. CDR3 length equals 15 residues.

This chain joins TRBV6-5 and TRBJ2-7; TRBD2 matches at 7 bases. Germline CDR1 MNHEY, CDR2 SVGAGI. This CDR3 contains 14 residues. V trimming: 4 bases; J trimming: 2 bases; junction bases outside the gene matches: 5. The CDR3 nucleotides read TGTGCCAGCAGTTCCGGGACTACCCCCTACGAGCAGTACTTC. Its protein product is CASSSGTTPYEQYF.

The chain employs TRBV7-9 and TRBJ2-7; D possibly corresponds to TRBD2 (5 bases). The CDR3 runs 13 residues. The germline gives CDR1 SEHNR, CDR2 FQNEAQ (reference sequence). V gave up 3 bases and J gave up 7 bases, with 13 bases separating them. The CDR3 coding sequence is TGTGCCAGCAGCTTCACGTCTTCGGGGGAGCAGTACTTC. This encodes CASSFTSSGEQYF.